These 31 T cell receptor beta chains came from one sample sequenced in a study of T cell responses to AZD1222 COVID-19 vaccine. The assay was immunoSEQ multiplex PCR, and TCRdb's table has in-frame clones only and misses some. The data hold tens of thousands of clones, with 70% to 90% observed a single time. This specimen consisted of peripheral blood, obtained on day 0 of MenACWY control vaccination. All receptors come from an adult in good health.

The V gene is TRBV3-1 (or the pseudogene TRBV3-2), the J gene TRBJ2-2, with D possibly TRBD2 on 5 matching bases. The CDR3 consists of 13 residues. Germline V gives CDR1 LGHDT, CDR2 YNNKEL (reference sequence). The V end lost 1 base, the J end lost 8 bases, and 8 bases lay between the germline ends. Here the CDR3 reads CASSQGGSGELFF. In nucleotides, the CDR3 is TGTGCCAGCAGCCAAGGTGGGAGTGGGGAGCTGTTTTTT.

Here the CDR3 reads CASSSTSGSYEQYF. In DNA form, the CDR3 reads TGTGCCAGCAGCTCGACTAGCGGGTCGTACGAGCAGTACTTC. This chain connects TRBV7-2 to TRBJ2-7; 10 bases match TRBD2. Germline V gene sequence: CDR1 SGHTA, CDR2 FQGNSA. Trimming cost V 4 bases and J 4 bases; bases outside gene matches: 4. This CDR3 spans 14 amino acids.

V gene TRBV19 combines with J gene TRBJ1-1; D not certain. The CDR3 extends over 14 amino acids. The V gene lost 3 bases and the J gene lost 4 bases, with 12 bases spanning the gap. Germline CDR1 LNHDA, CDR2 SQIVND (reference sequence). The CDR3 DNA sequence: TGTGCCAGTAGTATGCAGGCGGGGAGCACTGAAGCTTTCTTT. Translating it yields CASSMQAGSTEAFF.

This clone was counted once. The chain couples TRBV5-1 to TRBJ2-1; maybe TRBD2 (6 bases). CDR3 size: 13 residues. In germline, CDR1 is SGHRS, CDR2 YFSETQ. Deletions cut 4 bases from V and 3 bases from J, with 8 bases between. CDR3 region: CASSPGLYNEQFF. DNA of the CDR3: TGCGCCAGCAGCCCGGGACTCTACAATGAGCAGTTCTTC.

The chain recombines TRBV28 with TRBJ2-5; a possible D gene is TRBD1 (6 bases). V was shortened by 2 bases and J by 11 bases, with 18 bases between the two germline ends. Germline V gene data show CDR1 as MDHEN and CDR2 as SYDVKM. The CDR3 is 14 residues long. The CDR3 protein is CASSLDSGRGAQYF. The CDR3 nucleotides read TGTGCCAGCAGTTTAGATTCGGGCAGGGGAGCGCAGTACTTC.

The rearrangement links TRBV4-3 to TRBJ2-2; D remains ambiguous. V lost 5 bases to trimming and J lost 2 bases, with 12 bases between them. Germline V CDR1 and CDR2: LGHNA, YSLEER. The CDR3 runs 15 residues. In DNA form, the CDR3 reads TGCGCCAGCAGCTCCGTGCAAAGCAACACCGGGGAGCTGTTTTTT. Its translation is CASSSVQSNTGELFF.

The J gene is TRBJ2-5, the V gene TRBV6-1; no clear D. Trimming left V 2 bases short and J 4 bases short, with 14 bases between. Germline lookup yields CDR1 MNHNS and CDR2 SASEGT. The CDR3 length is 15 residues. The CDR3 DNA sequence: TGTGCCAGCAGTGAAACGATGGGGTATCTAGAGACCCAGTACTTC. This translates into CASSETMGYLETQYF.

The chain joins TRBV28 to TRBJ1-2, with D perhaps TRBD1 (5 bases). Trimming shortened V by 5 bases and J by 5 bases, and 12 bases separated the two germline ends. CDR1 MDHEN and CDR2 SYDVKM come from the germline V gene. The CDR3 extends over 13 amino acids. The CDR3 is CASSPGERYGYTF. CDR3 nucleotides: TGTGCCAGCAGTCCGGGGGAACGGTATGGCTACACCTTC.

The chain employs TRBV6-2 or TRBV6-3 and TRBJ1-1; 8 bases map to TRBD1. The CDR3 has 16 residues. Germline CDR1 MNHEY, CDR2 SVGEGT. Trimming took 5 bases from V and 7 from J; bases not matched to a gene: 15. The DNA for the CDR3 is TGTGCCAGCAGTAATGACAGGGGACCCCTCGGGGGTGAAGCTTTCTTT. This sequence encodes CASSNDRGPLGGEAFF.

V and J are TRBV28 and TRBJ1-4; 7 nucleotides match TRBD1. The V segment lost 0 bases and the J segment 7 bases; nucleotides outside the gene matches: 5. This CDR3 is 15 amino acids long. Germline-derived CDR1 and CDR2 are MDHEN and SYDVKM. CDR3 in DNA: TGTGCCAGCAGTTTATGGCCAGGGGGAGGTGAAAAACTGTTTTTT. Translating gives CASSLWPGGGEKLFF. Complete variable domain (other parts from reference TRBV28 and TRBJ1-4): DVKVTQSSRYLVKRTGEKVFLECVQDMDHENMFWYRQDPGLGLRLIYFSYDVKMKEKGDIPEGYSVSREKKERFSLILESASTNQTSMYLCASSLWPGGGEKLFFGSGTQLSVL.

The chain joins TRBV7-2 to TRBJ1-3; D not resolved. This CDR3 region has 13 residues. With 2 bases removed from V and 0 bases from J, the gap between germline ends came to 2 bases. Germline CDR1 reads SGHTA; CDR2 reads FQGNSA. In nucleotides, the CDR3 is TGTGCCAGCAGCTTAAGCTCTGGAAACACCATATATTTT. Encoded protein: CASSLSSGNTIYF.

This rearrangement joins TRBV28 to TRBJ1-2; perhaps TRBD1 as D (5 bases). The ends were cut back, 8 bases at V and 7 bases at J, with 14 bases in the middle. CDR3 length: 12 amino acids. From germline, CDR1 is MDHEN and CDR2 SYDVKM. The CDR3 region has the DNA TGTGCCAGCCGGGGGGAGGAGAGTGGCTACACCTTC. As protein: CASRGEESGYTF.

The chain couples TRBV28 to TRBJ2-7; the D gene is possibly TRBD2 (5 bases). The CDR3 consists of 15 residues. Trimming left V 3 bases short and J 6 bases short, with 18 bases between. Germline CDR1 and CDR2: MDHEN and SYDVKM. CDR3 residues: CASSFLDPGRSEQYF. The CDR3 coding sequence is TGTGCCAGCAGTTTTTTGGACCCGGGGAGAAGCGAGCAGTACTTC.

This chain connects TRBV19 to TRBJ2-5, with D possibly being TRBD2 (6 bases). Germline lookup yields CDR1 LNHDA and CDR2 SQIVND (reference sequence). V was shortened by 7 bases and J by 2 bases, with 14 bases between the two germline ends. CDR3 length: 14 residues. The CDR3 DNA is TGTGCCAGTAATCCTGGAGGGTCGCAAGAGACCCAGTACTTC. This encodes CASNPGGSQETQYF.

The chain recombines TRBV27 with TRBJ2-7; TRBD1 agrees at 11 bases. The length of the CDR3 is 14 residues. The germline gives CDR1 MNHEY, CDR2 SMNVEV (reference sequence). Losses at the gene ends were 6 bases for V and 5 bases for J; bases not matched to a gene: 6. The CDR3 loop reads CASSSLGQGDEQYF. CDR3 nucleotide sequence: TGTGCCAGCAGCTCACTGGGACAGGGGGACGAGCAGTACTTC.

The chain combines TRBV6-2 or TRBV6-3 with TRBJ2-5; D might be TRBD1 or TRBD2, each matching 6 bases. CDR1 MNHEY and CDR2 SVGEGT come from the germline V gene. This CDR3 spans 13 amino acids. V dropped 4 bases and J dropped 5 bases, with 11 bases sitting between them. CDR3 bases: TGTGCCAGCAGTTGGGGGGCGCATGAGACCCAGTACTTC. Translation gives CASSWGAHETQYF.

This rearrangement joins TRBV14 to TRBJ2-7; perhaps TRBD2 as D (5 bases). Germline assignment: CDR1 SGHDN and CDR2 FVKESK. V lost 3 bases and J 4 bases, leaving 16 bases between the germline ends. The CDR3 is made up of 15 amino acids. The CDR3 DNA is TGTGCCAGCAGCCATGCCTGGCGAGGGCCGTACGAGCAGTACTTC. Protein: CASSHAWRGPYEQYF. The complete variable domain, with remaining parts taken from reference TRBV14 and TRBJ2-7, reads EAGVTQFPSHSVIEKGQTVTLRCDPISGHDNLYWYRRVMGKEIKFLLHFVKESKQDESGMPNNRFLAERTGGTYSTLKVQPAELEDSGVYFCASSHAWRGPYEQYFGPGTRLTVT.

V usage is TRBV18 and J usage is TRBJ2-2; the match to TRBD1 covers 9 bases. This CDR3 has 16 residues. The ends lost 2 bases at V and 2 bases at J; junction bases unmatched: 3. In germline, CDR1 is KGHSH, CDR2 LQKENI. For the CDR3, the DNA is TGTGCCAGCTCACCATGGGGACAGGGAAACACCGGGGAGCTGTTTTTT. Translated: CASSPWGQGNTGELFF.

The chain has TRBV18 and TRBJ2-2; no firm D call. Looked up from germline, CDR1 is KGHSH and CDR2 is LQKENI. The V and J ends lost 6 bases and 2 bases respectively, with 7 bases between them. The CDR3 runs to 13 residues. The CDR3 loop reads CASSPSNTGELFF. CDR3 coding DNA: TGTGCCAGCTCCCCTTCCAACACCGGGGAGCTGTTTTTT.

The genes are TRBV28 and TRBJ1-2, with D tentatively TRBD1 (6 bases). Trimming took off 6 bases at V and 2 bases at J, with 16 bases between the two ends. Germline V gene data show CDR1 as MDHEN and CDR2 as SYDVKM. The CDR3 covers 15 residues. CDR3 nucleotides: TGTGCCAGCAGAGTTGATTGGGGGCGCAACTATGGCTACACCTTC. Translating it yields CASRVDWGRNYGYTF.

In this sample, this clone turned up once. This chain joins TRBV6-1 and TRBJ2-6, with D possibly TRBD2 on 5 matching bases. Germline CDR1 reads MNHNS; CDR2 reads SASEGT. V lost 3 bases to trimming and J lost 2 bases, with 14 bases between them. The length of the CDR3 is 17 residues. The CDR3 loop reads CASSDVAGEPGANVLTF. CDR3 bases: TGTGCCAGCAGTGACGTCGCCGGGGAGCCTGGGGCCAACGTCCTGACTTTC.

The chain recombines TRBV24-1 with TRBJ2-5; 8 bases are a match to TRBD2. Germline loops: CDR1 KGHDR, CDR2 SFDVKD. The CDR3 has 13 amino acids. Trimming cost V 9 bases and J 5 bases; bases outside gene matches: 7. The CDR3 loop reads CATRKAGDETQYF. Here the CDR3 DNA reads TGTGCCACCCGAAAAGCGGGAGACGAGACCCAGTACTTC.

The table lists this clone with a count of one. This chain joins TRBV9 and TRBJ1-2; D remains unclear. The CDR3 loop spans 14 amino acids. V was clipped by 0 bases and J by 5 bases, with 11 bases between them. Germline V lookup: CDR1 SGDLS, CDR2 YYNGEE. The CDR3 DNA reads TGTGCCAGCAGCGTAGGCGGCGGTACGTATGGCTACACCTTC. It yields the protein CASSVGGGTYGYTF. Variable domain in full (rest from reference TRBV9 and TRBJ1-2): DSGVTQTPKHLITATGQRVTLRCSPRSGDLSVYWYQQSLDQGLQFLIQYYNGEERAKGNILERFSAQQFPDLHSELNLSSLELGDSALYFCASSVGGGTYGYTFGSGTRLTVV.

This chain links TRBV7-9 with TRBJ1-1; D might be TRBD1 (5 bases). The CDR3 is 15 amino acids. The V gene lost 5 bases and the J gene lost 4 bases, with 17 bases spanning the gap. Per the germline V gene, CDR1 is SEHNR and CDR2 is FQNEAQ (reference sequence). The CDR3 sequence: CASSLGGGGSTEAFF. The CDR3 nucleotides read TGTGCCAGCAGCCTAGGCGGGGGAGGGAGCACTGAAGCTTTCTTT.

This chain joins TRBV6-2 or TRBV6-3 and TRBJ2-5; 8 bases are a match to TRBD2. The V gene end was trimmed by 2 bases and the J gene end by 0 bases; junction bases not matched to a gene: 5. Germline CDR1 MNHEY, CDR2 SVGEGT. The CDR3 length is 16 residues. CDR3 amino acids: CASSYGREGDQETQYF. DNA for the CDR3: TGTGCCAGCAGTTACGGACGGGAGGGGGACCAAGAGACCCAGTACTTC.

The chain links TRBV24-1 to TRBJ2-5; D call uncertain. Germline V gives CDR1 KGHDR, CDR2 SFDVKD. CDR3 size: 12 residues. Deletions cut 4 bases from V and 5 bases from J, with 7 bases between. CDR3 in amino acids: CATSEAEETQYF. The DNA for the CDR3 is TGTGCCACCAGTGAGGCGGAGGAGACCCAGTACTTC.

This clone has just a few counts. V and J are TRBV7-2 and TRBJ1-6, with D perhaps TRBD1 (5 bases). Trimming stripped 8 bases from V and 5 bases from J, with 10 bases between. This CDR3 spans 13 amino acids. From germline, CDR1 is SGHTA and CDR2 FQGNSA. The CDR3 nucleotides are TGTGCCAGCGGGGGGGGGAATAATTCACCCCTCCACTTT. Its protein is CASGGGNNSPLHF.

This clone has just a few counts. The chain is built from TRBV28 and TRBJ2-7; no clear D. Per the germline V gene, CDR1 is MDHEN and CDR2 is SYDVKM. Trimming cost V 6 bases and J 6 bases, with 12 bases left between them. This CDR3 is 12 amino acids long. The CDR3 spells CASRQIPSEQYF. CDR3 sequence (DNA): TGTGCCAGCAGGCAAATTCCGTCCGAGCAGTACTTC.

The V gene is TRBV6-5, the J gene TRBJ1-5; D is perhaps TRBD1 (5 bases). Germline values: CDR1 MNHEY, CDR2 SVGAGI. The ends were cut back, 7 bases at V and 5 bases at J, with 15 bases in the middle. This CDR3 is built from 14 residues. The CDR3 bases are TGTGCCAGCAAGGGGCAGGGTAGGGATCAGCCCCAGCATTTT. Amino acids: CASKGQGRDQPQHF.

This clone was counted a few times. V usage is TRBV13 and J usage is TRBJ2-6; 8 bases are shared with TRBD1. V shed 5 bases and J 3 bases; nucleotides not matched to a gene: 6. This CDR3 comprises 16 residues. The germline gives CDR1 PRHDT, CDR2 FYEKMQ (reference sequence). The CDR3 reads CASSRTGWNGANVLTF. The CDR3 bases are TGTGCCAGCAGCCGGACAGGGTGGAATGGGGCCAACGTCCTGACTTTC.

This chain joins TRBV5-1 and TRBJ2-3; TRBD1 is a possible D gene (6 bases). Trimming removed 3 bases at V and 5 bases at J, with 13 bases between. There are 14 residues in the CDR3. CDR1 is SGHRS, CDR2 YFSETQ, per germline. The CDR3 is CASSSTGRGDTQYF. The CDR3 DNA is TGCGCCAGCAGCTCAACAGGGAGAGGAGATACGCAGTATTTT.